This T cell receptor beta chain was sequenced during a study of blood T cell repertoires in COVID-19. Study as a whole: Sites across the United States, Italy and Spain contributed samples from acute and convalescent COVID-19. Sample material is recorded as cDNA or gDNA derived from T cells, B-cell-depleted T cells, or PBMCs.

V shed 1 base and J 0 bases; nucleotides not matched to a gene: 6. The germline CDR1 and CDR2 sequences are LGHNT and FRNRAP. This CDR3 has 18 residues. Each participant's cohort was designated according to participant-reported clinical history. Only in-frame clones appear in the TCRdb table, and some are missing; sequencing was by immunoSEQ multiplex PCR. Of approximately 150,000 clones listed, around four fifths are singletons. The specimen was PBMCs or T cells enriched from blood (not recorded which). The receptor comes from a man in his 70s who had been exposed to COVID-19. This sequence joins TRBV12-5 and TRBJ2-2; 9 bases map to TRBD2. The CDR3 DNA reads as TGTGCTAGTGGTTTGGGAACTAGCGGGTGGTCGAACACCGGGGAGCTGTTTTTT. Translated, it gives CASGLGTSGWSNTGELFF.